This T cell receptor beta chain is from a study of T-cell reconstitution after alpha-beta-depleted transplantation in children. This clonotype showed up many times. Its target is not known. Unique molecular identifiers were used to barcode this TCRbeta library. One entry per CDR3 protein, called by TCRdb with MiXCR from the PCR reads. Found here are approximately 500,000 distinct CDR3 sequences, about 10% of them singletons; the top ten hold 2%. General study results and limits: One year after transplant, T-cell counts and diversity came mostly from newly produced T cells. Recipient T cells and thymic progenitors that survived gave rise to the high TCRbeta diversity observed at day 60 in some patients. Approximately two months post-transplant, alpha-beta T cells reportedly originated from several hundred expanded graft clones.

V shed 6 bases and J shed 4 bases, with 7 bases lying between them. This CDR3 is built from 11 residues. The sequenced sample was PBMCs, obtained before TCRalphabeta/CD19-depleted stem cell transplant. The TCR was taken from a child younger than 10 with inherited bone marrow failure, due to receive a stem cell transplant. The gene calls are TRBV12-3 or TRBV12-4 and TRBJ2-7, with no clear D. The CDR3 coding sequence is TGTGCCAGCAGCCGCATGTACGAGCAGTACTTC. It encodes CASSRMYEQYF.